This T cell receptor (beta chain) was sequenced in a study of shared clonotypes between healthy human individuals. Study-wide results and limits: It was the non-shared clonotypes that had lower generation probabilities than clonotypes shared by all four donors.

Profiled with immunoSEQ multiplex PCR; TCRdb holds only in-frame clones, not every one. The sample has 950,000 to 1,300,000 clones; around four fifths are singletons. In its sample, this clone was seen a few times. The antigen is undetermined. With V trimmed by 6 bases and J by 5 bases, 10 bases remained unmatched. Looked up from germline, CDR1 is KGHSH and CDR2 is LQKENI. This CDR3 contains 15 residues. Everyone who donated was a Caucasian adult who lived in Nashville, Tennessee. The receptor's source is a man aged 18 to 30 in good health. The chain is built from TRBV18 and TRBJ2-5; 9 bases agree with TRBD2. The sequenced sample consisted of memory CD4+ T cells sorted from blood. The subset was: CD45RA-negative fraction. CDR3 loop: CASSPQSGGLETQYF. The CDR3 DNA is TGTGCCAGCTCCCCTCAAAGCGGGGGGTTGGAGACCCAGTACTTC.